These 14 T cell receptor beta chains share one sample of origin, sequenced in a study of blood T cells in healthy people across ages. A second PCR, run for roughly 7 to 11 cycles, used a sample-barcoded 5' primer plus a J-beta primer mix. TCRdb used MiXCR to reprocess the 5' RACE reads, holding one entry per CDR3 protein. Among some 710,000 distinct CDR3 sequences, around a fifth were seen once, and the ten largest hold around 22%. Sequencing was carried out using blood. The receptors derive from an older man in good health.

The chain couples TRBV20-1 to TRBJ2-2; TRBD2 matches at 8 bases. Germline assignment: CDR1 DFQATT and CDR2 SNEGSKA (reference sequence). With V trimmed by 4 bases and J by 6 bases, 4 bases remained unmatched. CDR3 size: 13 residues. The CDR3 region is CSAMAGGPGELFF. DNA for the CDR3: TGCAGTGCTATGGCGGGGGGACCCGGGGAGCTGTTTTTT.

The chain uses TRBV6-2 or TRBV6-3 and TRBJ2-5; possible D gene TRBD1, 5 bases. The CDR3 totals 17 residues. Trimming stripped 2 bases from V and 1 base from J, with 17 bases between. The germline V gene encodes CDR1 MNHEY and CDR2 SVGEGT. The CDR3 coding sequence is TGTGCCAGCAGTTACACCATCTGGGGCTCCGGCCAAGAGACCCAGTACTTC. Protein sequence: CASSYTIWGSGQETQYF.

This clonotype was found many times. This chain links TRBV2 with TRBJ1-1; D is unclear. The ends were cut back, 6 bases at V and 7 bases at J, with 21 bases in the middle. This CDR3 has 15 amino acids. Germline CDR1 and CDR2: SNHLY and FYNNEI. Here the CDR3 reads CASRADKGGSFEAFF. CDR3 DNA sequence: TGTGCCAGCAGGGCCGACAAGGGAGGTTCATTTGAAGCTTTCTTT.

This clonotype was recorded a few times. The rearrangement links TRBV7-9 to TRBJ2-1, with TRBD2 matching over 9 bases. With the DNA end fitting TRBJ2-7 better, the J assignment may be wrong. Germline V gene lookup returns CDR1 SEHNR and CDR2 FQNEAQ (reference sequence). The CDR3 length is 16 residues. The chain's CDR3 is CASSLARLAGDYEQYF. The DNA of the CDR3 is TGTGCCAGCAGCTTAGCGCGATTAGCGGGAGACTACGAGCAGTACTTC.

This rearrangement joins TRBV10-3 to TRBJ2-4; D remains ambiguous. This CDR3 is built from 14 residues. Germline loops: CDR1 ENHRY, CDR2 SYGVKD. Deletions cut 8 bases from V and 4 bases from J, with 15 bases between. CDR3 protein: CAIGSDLMKNIQYF. The CDR3 bases are TGTGCCATCGGGTCGGATCTCATGAAAAACATTCAGTACTTC.

This clonotype showed up just a few times. J is TRBJ2-1 and V is TRBV18; TRBD1 is a possible D gene (6 bases). CDR1 and CDR2 (germline): KGHSH, LQKENI. The CDR3 has 16 amino acids. Trimming removed 3 bases from V and 8 bases from J, with 20 bases in between. CDR3 protein: CASSPYLWNSGDEQFF. The DNA for the CDR3 is TGTGCCAGCTCACCTTACCTTTGGAATTCAGGGGATGAGCAGTTCTTC.

The V and J genes are TRBV20-1 and TRBJ2-6; 9 positions match TRBD1. With 5 bases clipped from V and 0 bases from J, the junction kept 5 bases outside the gene matches. Germline V gene sequence: CDR1 DFQATT, CDR2 SNEGSKA (reference sequence). The CDR3 has 16 amino acids. The CDR3 spells CSASGTGRSGANVLTF. The CDR3, as DNA: TGCAGTGCTTCCGGGACAGGGCGCTCTGGGGCCAACGTCCTGACTTTC.

This clonotype showed up just once. This rearrangement joins TRBV18 to TRBJ2-2; D may match TRBD1 or TRBD2 (5 bases each). Germline V gives CDR1 KGHSH, CDR2 LQKENI. V shed 4 bases and J shed 3 bases, with 12 bases lying between them. The length of the CDR3 is 15 residues. The CDR3 loop reads CASSLREGYTGELFF. As DNA, the CDR3 is TGTGCCAGCTCACTACGCGAGGGGTACACCGGGGAGCTGTTTTTT.

This clonotype has only a few counts. V and J are TRBV6-6 and TRBJ2-4, with D possibly being TRBD1 (5 bases). Trimming pared 7 bases from V and 6 bases from J, leaving 7 bases between. The length of the CDR3 is 11 residues. Germline-derived CDR1 and CDR2 are MNHNY and SVGAGI (reference sequence). CDR3 bases: TGTGCCAGCATTAGGGGAAACATTCAGTACTTC. This gives the protein CASIRGNIQYF.

The rearrangement joins TRBV6-5 to TRBJ1-1, with 7 bases aligning to TRBD1. V gave up 6 bases and J gave up 5 bases; unmatched junction bases: 12. Per the germline V gene, CDR1 is MNHEY and CDR2 is SVGAGI. The CDR3 spans 15 residues. CDR3 protein: CASRAPNRGGTEAFF. CDR3 in DNA: TGTGCCAGCAGGGCCCCGAACAGGGGAGGGACTGAAGCTTTCTTT.

The rearrangement links TRBV6-2 or TRBV6-3 to TRBJ2-1, with 9 bases fitting TRBD2. Looked up from germline, CDR1 is MNHEY and CDR2 is SVGEGT. V lost 3 bases to trimming and J lost 1 base; unmatched junction nucleotides: 4. The CDR3 runs 16 residues. The CDR3 DNA is TGTGCCAGCAGTTATCAAGGACTAGCGTCCTACAATGAGCAGTTCTTC. The encoded protein is CASSYQGLASYNEQFF.

Only a few counts were recorded for this clonotype. This chain links TRBV9 with TRBJ2-3, with 13 bases fitting TRBD2. There are 16 residues in the CDR3. Germline CDR1 is SGDLS and CDR2 is YYNGEE. V dropped 2 bases and J dropped 1; count of bases not matched to a gene: 1. The CDR3 sequence: CASSVGLAGGTDTQYF. The CDR3, as DNA: TGTGCCAGCAGCGTCGGACTAGCGGGGGGCACAGATACGCAGTATTTT.

This rearrangement joins TRBV15 to TRBJ1-1, with a tentative D call TRBD1 (5 bases). Germline CDR1 is LNHNV and CDR2 is YYDKDF (reference sequence). Trimming took off 0 bases at V and 3 bases at J, with 14 bases between the two ends. The CDR3 sequence is 16 residues long. The CDR3, as DNA: TGTGCCACCAGCAGAGATCAGGTACGGGGGTACACTGAAGCTTTCTTT. Amino acid sequence: CATSRDQVRGYTEAFF.

This clonotype was seen a few times. This rearrangement joins TRBV12-3 or TRBV12-4 to TRBJ2-1; TRBD2 agrees at 7 bases. The CDR3 length is 15 residues. The junction had 8 bases not matched to a gene; V was cut back by 6 bases and J by 3 bases. CDR3 sequence: CASSRLRTSYNEQFF. In DNA, the CDR3 is TGTGCCAGCAGCCGATTACGGACTAGCTACAATGAGCAGTTCTTC.